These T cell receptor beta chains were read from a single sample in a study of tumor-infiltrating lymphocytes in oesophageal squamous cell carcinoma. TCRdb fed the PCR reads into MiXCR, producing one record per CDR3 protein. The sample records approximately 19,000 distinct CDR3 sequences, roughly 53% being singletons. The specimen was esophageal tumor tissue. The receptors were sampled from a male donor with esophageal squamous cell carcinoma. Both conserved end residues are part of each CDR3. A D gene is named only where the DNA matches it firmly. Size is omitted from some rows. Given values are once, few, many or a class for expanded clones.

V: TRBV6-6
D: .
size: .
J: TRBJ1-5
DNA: TGTGCCAGCAGCGAGTTGTGGGGGAGCAATCAGCCCCAGCATTTT
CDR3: CASSELWGSNQPQHF

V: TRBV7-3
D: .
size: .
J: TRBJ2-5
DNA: TGTGCCAGCAGCTTAAAGTATATTTGGGAGACCCAGTACTTC
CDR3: CASSLKYIWETQYF

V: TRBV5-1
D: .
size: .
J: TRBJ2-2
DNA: TGCGCCAGCAACATAATAACCGGGGCCGACACCGGGGAGCTGTTTTTT
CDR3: CASNIITGADTGELFF

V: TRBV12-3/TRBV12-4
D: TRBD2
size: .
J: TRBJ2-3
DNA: TGTGCCAGCAGTTTTGGTAGCGGGGGAGCAGATACGCAGTATTTT
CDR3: CASSFGSGGADTQYF

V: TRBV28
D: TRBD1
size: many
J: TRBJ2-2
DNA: TGTGCCAGCAGCCTACAGGGGGCGCGGGGCACCGGGGAGCTGTTTTTT
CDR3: CASSLQGARGTGELFF

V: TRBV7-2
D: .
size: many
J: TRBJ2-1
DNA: TGTGCCAGCAGCCTCGACGGAAGCTCCTACAATGAGCAGTTCTTC
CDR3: CASSLDGSSYNEQFF

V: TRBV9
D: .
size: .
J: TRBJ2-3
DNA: TGTGCCAGCAGCTTCGCGGGATTGACCACAGATACGCAGTATTTT
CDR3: CASSFAGLTTDTQYF

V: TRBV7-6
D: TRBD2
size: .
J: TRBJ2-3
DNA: TGTGCCAGCAGCCCCAGACTAGCGGTGCCAGATACGCAGTATTTT
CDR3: CASSPRLAVPDTQYF

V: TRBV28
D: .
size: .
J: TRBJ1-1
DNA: TGTGCCAGCAGGGGACACACTGAAGCTTTCTTT
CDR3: CASRGHTEAFF

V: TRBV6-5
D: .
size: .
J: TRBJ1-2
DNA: TGTGCCAGCAGTCCAAACCGGGACTCCGGCTATGGCTACACCTTC
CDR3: CASSPNRDSGYGYTF

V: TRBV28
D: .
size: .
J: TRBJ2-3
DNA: TGTGCCAGCAGTTCCCCCGGTGGGGGAAGCCTGGGAGATACGCAGTATTTT
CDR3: CASSSPGGGSLGDTQYF

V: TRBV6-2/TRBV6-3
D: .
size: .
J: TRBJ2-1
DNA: TGTGCCAGCAGTAGGAGGGATGAGCAGTTCTTC
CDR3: CASSRRDEQFF

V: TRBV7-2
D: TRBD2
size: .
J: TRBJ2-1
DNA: TGTGCCAGCAGCCCCGAACTAGCGGGAGTTTACAATGAGCAGTTCTTC
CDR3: CASSPELAGVYNEQFF

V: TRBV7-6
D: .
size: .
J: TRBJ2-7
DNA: TGTGCCAGCAGCCCGGAGAGTGACGAGCAGTACTTC
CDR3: CASSPESDEQYF

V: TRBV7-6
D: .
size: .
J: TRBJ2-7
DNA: TGTGCCAGCAGCTTAGGGCCATACAACAACTACGAGCAGTACTTC
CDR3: CASSLGPYNNYEQYF

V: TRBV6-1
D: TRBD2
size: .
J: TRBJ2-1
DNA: TGTGCCAGTGAGGCTAGCGGGAACAATGAGCAGTTCTTC
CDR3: CASEASGNNEQFF

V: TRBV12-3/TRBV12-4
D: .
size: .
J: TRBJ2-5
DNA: TGTGCCAGCAGTTTGCGGGGCGCGGAGACCCAGTACTTC
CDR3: CASSLRGAETQYF

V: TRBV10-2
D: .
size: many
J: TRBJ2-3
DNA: TGCGCCACCACGGAGGCTGGCACAGATACGCAGTATTTT
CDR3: CATTEAGTDTQYF

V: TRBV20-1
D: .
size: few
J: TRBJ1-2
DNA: TGCAGTGCTACCCAGGGGTCTCGGGGCTACACCTTC
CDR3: CSATQGSRGYTF

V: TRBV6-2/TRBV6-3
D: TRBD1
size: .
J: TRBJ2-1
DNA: TGTGCCAGCAGTATGACAGGGTACAATGAGCAGTTCTTC
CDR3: CASSMTGYNEQFF